Below are 23 T cell receptor beta chains sequenced from a single sample in a study of T-cell memory formation after mild COVID-19 listed by TCRdb under 2021. The library came from 5' RACE. This sample was sequenced with an Illumina NovaSeq 6000. TCRdb handled the public reads itself, with Q25 trimming in fastp and clone calling in MiXCR, and kept productive beta chains. Identical CDR3 protein sequences are pooled into one entry, listed with their most common genes and DNA. The sample table contains about 45,000 distinct CDR3 sequences; only one count was recorded for 7.3% of them. Clones ranked in the top ten supply approximately 1.3% of the sample. The specimen was PBMCs or a T cell subset sorted from them (not recorded which). These receptors were obtained from a young man who had mild COVID-19 (a few samples of this study predate the infection). The sample titles of this study are shuffled in the database, so cell type and time point are left out; the donor was told from shared clones.

This clonotype turned up a few times. The chain couples TRBV18 to TRBJ2-5, with 7 bases matching TRBD2. The germline V gene has CDR1 KGHSH and CDR2 LQKENI. Unmatched junction bases numbered 4, after V lost 4 bases and J lost 2 bases. This CDR3 is built from 14 residues. CDR3: CASSQNSGQETQYF. CDR3 bases: TGTGCCAGCTCACAGAATAGCGGGCAAGAGACCCAGTACTTC.

This clonotype was seen repeatedly, ten times or more. The rearrangement uses TRBV14 and TRBJ2-3; D is perhaps TRBD2 (5 bases). V lost 0 bases to trimming and J lost 10 bases, with 11 bases between them. The CDR3 spans 13 residues. Germline CDR1 SGHDN, CDR2 FVKESK. The CDR3 sequence is CASSQDWTGSQYF. In DNA, the CDR3 is TGTGCCAGCAGCCAAGATTGGACGGGATCGCAGTATTTT. The complete variable domain, with remaining parts taken from reference TRBV14 and TRBJ2-3, reads EAGVTQFPSHSVIEKGQTVTLRCDPISGHDNLYWYRRVMGKEIKFLLHFVKESKQDESGMPNNRFLAERTGGTYSTLKVQPAELEDSGVYFCASSQDWTGSQYFGPGTRLTVL.

The table lists this clonotype with many counts. V usage is TRBV12-3 or TRBV12-4 and J usage is TRBJ1-2, with TRBD1 matching 7 bases. After removal of 6 bases from V and 7 bases from J, the junction contained 8 bases not matched to a gene. The CDR3 covers 13 residues. DNA of the CDR3: TGTGCCAGCAGCGTGACAGGGCCGGGTGGCTACACCTTC. Its protein product is CASSVTGPGGYTF.

Judged by abundance, this clonotype is medium-sized. The CDR3 is CSAGRGDTEAFF. CDR3 in DNA: TGCAGTGCTGGCCGCGGGGACACTGAAGCTTTCTTT. The V gene is TRBV20-1, the J gene TRBJ1-1, with D unresolved. CDR1 and CDR2 (germline): DFQATT, SNEGSKA (reference sequence). The CDR3 loop spans 12 amino acids. V was shortened by 5 bases and J by 3 bases, with 10 bases between the two germline ends.

The genes are TRBV5-1 and TRBJ2-5; possibly TRBD2 for D (6 bases). From germline, CDR1 is SGHRS and CDR2 YFSETQ. There are 14 residues in the CDR3. The V and J ends lost 3 bases and 2 bases respectively, with 11 bases between them. The CDR3 sequence is CASSYGTVQETQYF. Written as DNA, the CDR3 is TGCGCCAGCAGCTACGGGACTGTTCAAGAGACCCAGTACTTC.

The chain joins TRBV20-1 to TRBJ2-7; a possible D gene is TRBD2 (6 bases). CDR1 DFQATT and CDR2 SNEGSKA come from the germline V gene (reference sequence). The V and J ends lost 1 base and 2 bases respectively, with 18 bases between them. The CDR3 loop spans 16 amino acids. In nucleotides, the CDR3 is TGCAGTGCTAGAGCCCGAATCCGGGACTTAGCCTACGAGCAGTACGTC. Its translation is CSARARIRDLAYEQYV.

The chain recombines TRBV20-1 with TRBJ1-6, with D possibly TRBD1 on 6 matching bases. Looked up from germline, CDR1 is DFQATT and CDR2 is SNEGSKA (reference sequence). The CDR3 has 15 residues. Trimming stripped 0 bases from V and 10 bases from J, with 16 bases between. CDR3 protein: CSARDLGRGGSPLHF. For the CDR3, the DNA is TGCAGTGCTAGAGATCTGGGCAGGGGTGGATCACCCCTCCACTTT.

CDR3 region: CASSLGSGTQYF. The CDR3 DNA sequence: TGTGCCAGCAGCTTAGGATCGGGGACCCAGTACTTC. This chain uses TRBV7-3 with TRBJ2-5; D remains unclear. The V and J ends lost 2 bases and 7 bases respectively, with 8 bases between them. The V gene's germline CDR1 is SGHTA and CDR2 FQGTGA. This CDR3 spans 12 amino acids.

This clonotype showed up just a few times. The chain combines TRBV25-1 with TRBJ2-3; D remains ambiguous. The V gene lost 8 bases and the J gene lost 3 bases, with 21 bases spanning the gap. The germline V gene encodes CDR1 MGHDK and CDR2 SYGVNS. The CDR3 is 16 residues long. CDR3 residues: CASSKAYTIFTDTQYF. In DNA, the CDR3 is TGTGCCAGCTCTAAGGCCTATACCATCTTTACAGATACGCAGTATTTT. Variable domain in full (rest from reference TRBV25-1 and TRBJ2-3): EADIYQTPRYLVIGTGKKITLECSQTMGHDKMYWYQQDPGMELHLIHYSYGVNSTEKGDLSSESTVSRIRTEHFPLTLESARPSHTSQYLCASSKAYTIFTDTQYFGPGTRLTVL.

This clonotype occurred a few times. V and J are TRBV7-8 and TRBJ1-1; D is perhaps TRBD1 (5 bases). This CDR3 is built from 14 residues. Trimming removed 5 bases at V and 3 bases at J, with 13 bases between. Germline lookup yields CDR1 SGHVS and CDR2 FQNEAQ. The CDR3 is CASSLTRQYTEAFF. The CDR3 nucleotides are TGTGCCAGCAGCCTAACCCGACAGTACACTGAAGCTTTCTTT.

This clonotype appeared a few times. The CDR3 DNA follows: TGTGCCAGCAGCTTAGGGACGGTCCCAGGCTCCTACAATGAGCAGTTCTTC. It yields the protein CASSLGTVPGSYNEQFF. This chain uses TRBV7-8 with TRBJ2-1; D is unclear. Germline V lookup: CDR1 SGHVS, CDR2 FQNEAQ. V lost 1 base and J 0 bases, leaving 13 bases between the germline ends. This CDR3 contains 17 residues. The full variable domain, completed using reference TRBV7-8 and TRBJ2-1, is GAGVSQSPRYKVAKRGQDVALRCDPISGHVSLFWYQQALGQGPEFLTYFQNEAQLDKSGLPSDRFFAERPEGSVSTLKIQRTQQEDSAVYLCASSLGTVPGSYNEQFFGPGTRLTVL.

This chain's CDR3 is CASSLDRVWHDGYTF. In DNA, the CDR3 is TGCGCCAGCAGCTTGGACAGGGTGTGGCACGATGGCTACACCTTC. This chain connects TRBV5-1 to TRBJ1-2, with a weak D call TRBD1 (6 bases). Trimming took off 0 bases at V and 6 bases at J, with 15 bases between the two ends. The CDR3 is 15 amino acids. The germline CDR1 and CDR2 sequences are SGHRS and YFSETQ. Together with reference TRBV5-1 and TRBJ1-2, the CDR3 gives the full variable domain: KAGVTQTPRYLIKTRGQQVTLSCSPISGHRSVSWYQQTPGQGLQFLFEYFSETQRNKGNFPGRFSGRQFSNSRSEMNVSTLELGDSALYLCASSLDRVWHDGYTFGSGTRLTVV.

The chain carries TRBV6-2 or TRBV6-3 and TRBJ2-2; 8 bases are shared with TRBD2. With 7 bases clipped from V and 4 bases from J, the junction kept 8 bases outside the gene matches. Germline V gene lookup returns CDR1 MNHEY and CDR2 SVGEGT. This CDR3 has 15 amino acids. The DNA of the CDR3 is TGTGCCAGCACCACGGGGGGGGCTGGCACCGGGGAGCTGTTTTTT. Protein product: CASTTGGAGTGELFF.

This clonotype was detected a few times. The CDR3 region has the DNA TGTGCCAGTAGTATATCCAGGGTCGTGGTCGGGGAGCTGTTTTTT. This encodes CASSISRVVVGELFF. The chain combines TRBV19 with TRBJ2-2; maybe TRBD1 (5 bases). The CDR3 extends over 15 amino acids. The germline V gene encodes CDR1 LNHDA and CDR2 SQIVND (reference sequence). Trimming took 2 bases from V and 7 from J, leaving 14 bases between them.

Ten or more counts support this clonotype. The V and J genes are TRBV5-1 and TRBJ2-1, with D hard to call. With 1 base removed from V and 1 base from J, the gap between germline ends came to 12 bases. CDR1 SGHRS and CDR2 YFSETQ come from the germline V gene. CDR3 length: 16 amino acids. The chain's CDR3 is CASSLYGLGSYNEQFF. Here the CDR3 DNA reads TGCGCCAGCAGCTTGTACGGTTTAGGGTCCTACAATGAGCAGTTCTTC.

The rearrangement joins TRBV18 to TRBJ1-2, with D unclear. This CDR3 has 15 amino acids. The germline V gene has CDR1 KGHSH and CDR2 LQKENI. Trimming removed 2 bases at V and 4 bases at J, with 14 bases between. The CDR3 spells CASSPSQSASYGYTF. The CDR3 DNA sequence: TGTGCCAGCTCACCAAGCCAGTCAGCGAGCTATGGCTACACCTTC.

In this sample, this clonotype turned up many times. The chain has TRBV7-9 and TRBJ1-1, with TRBD1 matching over 10 bases. The CDR3 length is 17 residues. The V gene's germline CDR1 is SEHNR and CDR2 FQNEAQ (reference sequence). V gave up 1 base and J gave up 2 bases; unmatched junction bases: 7. The CDR3 sequence: CASSLVGQGGINTEAFF. The CDR3 region has the DNA TGTGCCAGCAGCTTAGTCGGACAGGGGGGAATAAACACTGAAGCTTTCTTT.

This clonotype was picked up a small number of times. The V gene is TRBV3-1, the J gene TRBJ2-1; no clear D gene. The CDR3 spans 14 residues. V lost 4 bases, J lost 1 base, and 8 bases lay in between. Germline V CDR1 and CDR2: LGHDT, YNNKEL (reference sequence). The CDR3 sequence is CASSRTESYNEQFF. The CDR3 DNA reads TGTGCCAGCAGCCGTACAGAGTCCTACAATGAGCAGTTCTTC.

This clonotype showed up just a few times. The V call is TRBV7-3, the J call TRBJ2-2; perhaps D is TRBD1 or TRBD2 (6 bases each). Looked up from germline, CDR1 is SGHTA and CDR2 is FQGTGA. This CDR3 is 14 amino acids long. V gave up 5 bases and J gave up 5 bases, with 12 bases separating them. The CDR3 spells CASSAGHRTGELFF. The CDR3 DNA reads as TGTGCCAGCAGCGCGGGACACCGGACCGGGGAGCTGTTTTTT.

This clonotype was seen only a few times. The chain combines TRBV12-3 or TRBV12-4 with TRBJ1-5; D not certain. The CDR3 has 13 residues. V shed 3 bases and J shed 6 bases, with 9 bases lying between them. For the CDR3, the DNA is TGTGCCAGCAGTTTCGGGGAAGGTCAGCCCCAGCATTTT. The encoded protein is CASSFGEGQPQHF.

This clonotype has only a few counts. J is TRBJ2-7 and V is TRBV11-2; 9 nucleotides match TRBD1. Trimming removed 7 bases from V and 5 bases from J; junction bases left unmatched: 12. CDR1 is SGHAT and CDR2 is FQNNGV in the germline V gene. The CDR3 extends over 15 amino acids. The DNA for the CDR3 is TGTGCCAGCACTCAATCGGGACAGGGAGACCACGAGCAGTACTTC. This encodes CASTQSGQGDHEQYF.

V usage is TRBV5-1 and J usage is TRBJ2-3; the D gene is possibly TRBD2 (5 bases). This CDR3 spans 15 amino acids. CDR1 and CDR2 (germline): SGHRS, YFSETQ. Trimming stripped 3 bases from V and 3 bases from J, with 14 bases between. The CDR3 sequence: CASSSPGEGTDTQYF. The CDR3 DNA reads TGCGCCAGCAGCTCCCCAGGCGAGGGAACAGATACGCAGTATTTT.

V gene TRBV4-2 combines with J gene TRBJ1-1; 8 nucleotides agree with TRBD1. From germline, CDR1 is LGHNA and CDR2 YNFKEQ. J gave up 4 bases and V 1 base, and 5 bases lay outside the gene matches. The CDR3 totals 15 residues. The CDR3 here is CASSQAQGGGTEAFF. In DNA, the CDR3 is TGTGCCAGCAGCCAAGCACAGGGGGGGGGCACTGAAGCTTTCTTT.